This paragraph reports one T cell receptor beta chain. Assay used: immunoSEQ multiplex PCR; TCRdb lists only in-frame clones, some missing. In the table there are just over 95,000 clones, 85% to 90% of which are singletons. Trimming cost V 0 bases and J 5 bases, with 7 bases left between them. Germline V gene lookup returns CDR1 LNHDA and CDR2 SQIVND (reference sequence). The CDR3 covers 14 residues. This entry is derived from a study of OX40 agonist ivuxolimab in advanced cancers. About the study: Dose-escalation patients suffered from hepatocellular carcinoma, melanoma, renal cell or head and neck cancer.

This clonotype was sampled from an adult with an advanced solid tumor such as melanoma, head and neck, liver or kidney cancer. Sequenced here: CD4+ or CD8+ T cells sorted from blood, sampled in a trial of the OX40 agonist ivuxolimab. The chain joins TRBV19 to TRBJ2-2; D is unresolved. CDR3 bases: TGTGCCAGTAGTATAGAAAGGACGACCGGGGAGCTGTTTTTT. Amino acid sequence: CASSIERTTGELFF.